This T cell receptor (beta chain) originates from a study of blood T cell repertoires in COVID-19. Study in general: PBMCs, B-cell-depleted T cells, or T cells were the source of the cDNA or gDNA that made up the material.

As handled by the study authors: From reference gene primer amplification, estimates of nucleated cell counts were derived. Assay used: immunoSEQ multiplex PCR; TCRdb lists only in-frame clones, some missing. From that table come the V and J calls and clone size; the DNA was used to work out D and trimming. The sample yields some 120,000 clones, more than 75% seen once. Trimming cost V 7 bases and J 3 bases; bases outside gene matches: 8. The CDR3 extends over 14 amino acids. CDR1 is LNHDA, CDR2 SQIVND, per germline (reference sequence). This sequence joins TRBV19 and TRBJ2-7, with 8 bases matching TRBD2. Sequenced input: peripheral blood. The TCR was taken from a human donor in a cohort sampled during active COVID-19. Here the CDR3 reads CASTKTSADYEQYF. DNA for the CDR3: TGTGCCAGTACTAAGACTAGCGCAGACTACGAGCAGTACTTC. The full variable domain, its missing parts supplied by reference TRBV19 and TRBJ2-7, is DGGITQSPKYLFRKEGQNVTLSCEQNLNHDAMYWYRQDPGQGLRLIYYSQIVNDFQKGDIAEGYSVSREKKESFPLTVTSAQKNPTAFYLCASTKTSADYEQYFGPGTRLTVT.